This TCR beta chain was recovered during a study of blood T cell repertoires in COVID-19. Overall study: Sites across the United States, Italy and Spain contributed samples from acute and convalescent COVID-19.

Original processing methods: Counts of nucleated cells, estimated from reference gene primer amplification, were obtained. Assay: immunoSEQ multiplex PCR; the TCRdb copy retains only in-frame clones and omits some. The V and J calls and clone size are taken from that table; D and trimming were inferred from the DNA. The sample gives fewer than 300,000 clones, around 90% of which show up once; roughly 9% is in the top ten. The sequenced material came from peripheral blood. The sequence came from a man between 18 and 29 years old with active or convalescent COVID-19.

Here the CDR3 reads CASSSEENTEAFF. CDR3 sequence (DNA): TGTGCCAGCAGTTCGGAGGAGAACACTGAAGCTTTCTTT. The chain has TRBV27 and TRBJ1-1; no clear D. The germline V gene has CDR1 MNHEY and CDR2 SMNVEV (reference sequence). The ends were cut back, 4 bases at V and 1 base at J, with 7 bases in the middle. There are 13 residues in the CDR3.